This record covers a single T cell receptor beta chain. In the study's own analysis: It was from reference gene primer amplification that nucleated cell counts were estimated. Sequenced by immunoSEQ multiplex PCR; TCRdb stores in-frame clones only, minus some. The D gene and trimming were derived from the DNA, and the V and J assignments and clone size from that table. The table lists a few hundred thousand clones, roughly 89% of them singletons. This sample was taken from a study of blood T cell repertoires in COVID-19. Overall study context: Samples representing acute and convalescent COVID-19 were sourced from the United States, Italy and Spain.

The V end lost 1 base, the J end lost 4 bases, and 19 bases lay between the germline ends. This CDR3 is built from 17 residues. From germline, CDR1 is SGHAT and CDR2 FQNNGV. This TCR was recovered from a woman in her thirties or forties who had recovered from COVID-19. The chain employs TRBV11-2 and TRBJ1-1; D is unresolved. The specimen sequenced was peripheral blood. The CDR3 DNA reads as TGTGCCAGCAGCTTAGCGCCCCGTGGACCGGGAGGCACTGAAGCTTTCTTT. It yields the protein CASSLAPRGPGGTEAFF.